The rows below give T cell receptor beta chains drawn from one sample of a study of blood T cell repertoires in COVID-19. Sequenced by immunoSEQ multiplex PCR; TCRdb stores in-frame clones only, minus some. The sample shows 310,000 or so clones, 87% of them seen only once. What was sequenced was PBMCs or T cells enriched from blood (not recorded which). The receptors were gathered from a woman aged 18-35 years who had recovered from COVID-19. Each CDR3 is given with its conserved first and last residue. The D gene is left open where the match is weak. The size entry is marked missing in some rows and otherwise reads once, few, many or a size class.

v_gene: TRBV7-7; len: 12; abundance: -; d_gene: -; j_gene: TRBJ1-2; CDR3nt: TGTGCCAGCAGCTTCGAGGCGGGTGGCTACACCTTC; CDR3aa: CASSFEAGGYTF
v_gene: TRBV6-4; len: 15; abundance: medium-sized; d_gene: -; j_gene: TRBJ2-1; CDR3nt: TGTGCCAGCAGTGACTCTAGCGGCTCCTACAATGAGCAGTTCTTC; CDR3aa: CASSDSSGSYNEQFF
v_gene: TRBV6-6; len: 15; abundance: -; d_gene: TRBD2; j_gene: TRBJ2-5; CDR3nt: TGTGCCAGCAGTTATCCTAGCGGGAGGGGGGAGACCCAGTACTTC; CDR3aa: CASSYPSGRGETQYF
v_gene: TRBV7-2; len: 14; abundance: -; d_gene: TRBD2; j_gene: TRBJ2-2; CDR3nt: TGTGCCAGCAGGTCCGGGACTAGGGCCGGGGAGCTGTTTTTT; CDR3aa: CASRSGTRAGELFF
v_gene: TRBV5-6; len: 13; abundance: few; d_gene: TRBD1; j_gene: TRBJ1-2; CDR3nt: TGTGCCAGCACAGGACAGGGGACCTATGGCTACACCTTC; CDR3aa: CASTGQGTYGYTF
v_gene: TRBV7-2; len: 11; abundance: -; d_gene: -; j_gene: TRBJ2-3; CDR3nt: TGTGCCAGCAGCTCAAGAGGTACGCAGTATTTT; CDR3aa: CASSSRGTQYF
v_gene: TRBV29-1; len: 13; abundance: -; d_gene: TRBD1; j_gene: TRBJ1-2; CDR3nt: TGCAGCGTTGAATCCGGGACAGCTTATGGCTACACCTTC; CDR3aa: CSVESGTAYGYTF
v_gene: TRBV19; len: 12; abundance: -; d_gene: -; j_gene: TRBJ2-7; CDR3nt: TGTGCCAGTAGTACGGGACTTCACGAGCAGTACTTC; CDR3aa: CASSTGLHEQYF
v_gene: TRBV19; len: 16; abundance: -; d_gene: -; j_gene: TRBJ1-5; CDR3nt: TGTGCCAGTAGTACCATAGCCGGGACACAGCAGACATCCCAGCATTTT; CDR3aa: CASSTIAGTQQTSQHF
v_gene: TRBV25-1; len: 14; abundance: -; d_gene: -; j_gene: TRBJ2-7; CDR3nt: TGTGCCAGCAGTGCAACAGGTTTCCCCTACGAGCAGTACTTC; CDR3aa: CASSATGFPYEQYF
v_gene: TRBV12-3/TRBV12-4; len: 12; abundance: -; d_gene: -; j_gene: TRBJ1-1; CDR3nt: TGTGCCAGCAGTTCGGAGATATTTGAAGCTTTCTTT; CDR3aa: CASSSEIFEAFF
v_gene: TRBV6-4; len: 15; abundance: -; d_gene: TRBD1; j_gene: TRBJ2-7; CDR3nt: TGTGCCAGCAGTCCCGACGCGGACAGGCGGGCCGAGCAGTACTTC; CDR3aa: CASSPDADRRAEQYF
v_gene: TRBV28; len: 16; abundance: -; d_gene: TRBD1; j_gene: TRBJ1-6; CDR3nt: TGTGCCAGCAGTTTTTTACAGGGGTTGGATAATTCACCCCTCCACTTT; CDR3aa: CASSFLQGLDNSPLHF
v_gene: TRBV28; len: 16; abundance: once; d_gene: -; j_gene: TRBJ2-7; CDR3nt: TGTGCCAGCAGCAACCCCTCTAGCGTAATCACCTACGAGCAGTACTTC; CDR3aa: CASSNPSSVITYEQYF
v_gene: TRBV10-1; len: 14; abundance: -; d_gene: -; j_gene: TRBJ1-5; CDR3nt: TGCGCCAGCAGTGAGGGCGGCGGTCATCAGCCCCAGCATTTT; CDR3aa: CASSEGGGHQPQHF
v_gene: TRBV28; len: 11; abundance: -; d_gene: TRBD1; j_gene: TRBJ2-7; CDR3nt: TGTGCCAAAAAACAGGGGTACGAGCAGTACTTC; CDR3aa: CAKKQGYEQYF
v_gene: TRBV2; len: 14; abundance: -; d_gene: -; j_gene: TRBJ1-1; CDR3nt: TGTGCCAGCAGTGACTTCCCAGTGAACACTGAAGCTTTCTTT; CDR3aa: CASSDFPVNTEAFF
v_gene: TRBV2; len: 14; abundance: -; d_gene: TRBD1; j_gene: TRBJ2-5; CDR3nt: TGTGCCAGCAGACCACAGGGGGCAGGGGAGACCCAGTACTTC; CDR3aa: CASRPQGAGETQYF
v_gene: TRBV29-1; len: 13; abundance: few; d_gene: TRBD1; j_gene: TRBJ1-2; CDR3nt: TGCAGCGTCAACAGGGGTACGGGTTATGGCTACACCTTC; CDR3aa: CSVNRGTGYGYTF
v_gene: TRBV3-1/TRBV3-2; len: 15; abundance: -; d_gene: TRBD2; j_gene: TRBJ2-3; CDR3nt: TGTGCCAGCAGCCAAGATCGGGCGGGAGTGGGTACGCAGTATTTT; CDR3aa: CASSQDRAGVGTQYF
v_gene: TRBV19; len: 20; abundance: -; d_gene: -; j_gene: TRBJ1-3; CDR3nt: TGTGCCAGTAGTATTGAGTTACGATGGCCGGGAGCTGGGTCTGGAAACACCATATATTTT; CDR3aa: CASSIELRWPGAGSGNTIYF
v_gene: TRBV20-1; len: 11; abundance: -; d_gene: -; j_gene: TRBJ1-1; CDR3nt: TGCAGTGCTAGCCGCCAAAACGGAGCTTTCTTT; CDR3aa: CSASRQNGAFF
v_gene: TRBV30; len: 13; abundance: -; d_gene: TRBD1; j_gene: TRBJ2-5; CDR3nt: TGTGCCTGGACAGGGGGCAGCCAAGAGACCCAGTACTTC; CDR3aa: CAWTGGSQETQYF
v_gene: TRBV19; len: 13; abundance: few; d_gene: TRBD1; j_gene: TRBJ1-6; CDR3nt: TGTGCCAGTTCCGGGACAGACAATTCACCCCTCCACTTT; CDR3aa: CASSGTDNSPLHF
v_gene: TRBV10-3; len: 15; abundance: once; d_gene: TRBD1; j_gene: TRBJ1-4; CDR3nt: TGTGCCATCAGGGGGACAGGGGATAATAATGAAAAACTGTTTTTT; CDR3aa: CAIRGTGDNNEKLFF
v_gene: TRBV19; len: 15; abundance: -; d_gene: -; j_gene: TRBJ1-2; CDR3nt: TGTGCCAGTAAACCTCCGCCCCAGGGAAACTATGGCTACACCTTC; CDR3aa: CASKPPPQGNYGYTF
v_gene: TRBV28; len: 17; abundance: once; d_gene: -; j_gene: TRBJ1-2; CDR3nt: TGTGCCAGCAGACCCAAAACGCCGGGACTTTCTTCCTATGGCTACACCTTC; CDR3aa: CASRPKTPGLSSYGYTF
v_gene: TRBV19; len: 13; abundance: -; d_gene: -; j_gene: TRBJ1-2; CDR3nt: TGTGCCAGTAGTACCCCGACTGACTATGGCTACACCTTC; CDR3aa: CASSTPTDYGYTF
v_gene: TRBV7-9; len: 15; abundance: -; d_gene: -; j_gene: TRBJ2-5; CDR3nt: TGTGCCAGCAGCCGAGCCGCGATCGTGAGCGAGACCCAGTACTTC; CDR3aa: CASSRAAIVSETQYF
v_gene: TRBV4-3; len: 16; abundance: -; d_gene: TRBD1; j_gene: TRBJ2-3; CDR3nt: TGCGCCAGCAGCCATCGACAGGGATCGGGCACAGATACGCAGTATTTT; CDR3aa: CASSHRQGSGTDTQYF
v_gene: TRBV4-2; len: 15; abundance: once; d_gene: TRBD1; j_gene: TRBJ2-1; CDR3nt: TGTGCCAGCAGCCATCCCCGGACAGGTTACAATGAGCAGTTCTTC; CDR3aa: CASSHPRTGYNEQFF
v_gene: TRBV14; len: 15; abundance: -; d_gene: TRBD1; j_gene: TRBJ2-7; CDR3nt: TGTGCCAGCAGCCAGGGTTGGACAGGGGTCCACGAGCAGTACTTC; CDR3aa: CASSQGWTGVHEQYF
v_gene: TRBV6-1; len: 15; abundance: -; d_gene: -; j_gene: TRBJ1-5; CDR3nt: TGTGCCAGCAGTGACGCGCGTAATGGCAATCAGCCCCAGCATTTT; CDR3aa: CASSDARNGNQPQHF
v_gene: TRBV7-3; len: 15; abundance: -; d_gene: -; j_gene: TRBJ2-2; CDR3nt: TGTGCCAGCAGCCCCACCGGGACTGGCACCGGGGAGCTGTTTTTT; CDR3aa: CASSPTGTGTGELFF
v_gene: TRBV7-9; len: 13; abundance: -; d_gene: -; j_gene: TRBJ1-1; CDR3nt: TGTGCCAGCAGCTTAGGGCGGGGAATCGGCGCTTTCTTT; CDR3aa: CASSLGRGIGAFF
v_gene: TRBV7-9; len: 14; abundance: -; d_gene: -; j_gene: TRBJ1-1; CDR3nt: TGTGCCAGCAGCTTAGATTCCAGGGTCACTGAAGCTTTCTTT; CDR3aa: CASSLDSRVTEAFF
v_gene: TRBV19; len: 10; abundance: once; d_gene: -; j_gene: TRBJ1-1; CDR3nt: TGTGCCAGTAGTGGAGCTGAAGCTTTCTTT; CDR3aa: CASSGAEAFF
v_gene: TRBV28; len: 13; abundance: -; d_gene: TRBD1; j_gene: TRBJ2-7; CDR3nt: TGTGCCAGCGGGGGACAGCTTTCCTACGAGCAGTACTTC; CDR3aa: CASGGQLSYEQYF
v_gene: TRBV6-1; len: 14; abundance: -; d_gene: TRBD1; j_gene: TRBJ1-2; CDR3nt: TGTGCCAGCAGTGAATTGGACAGGTTAGGCGGCTACACCTTC; CDR3aa: CASSELDRLGGYTF
v_gene: TRBV11-2; len: 15; abundance: -; d_gene: -; j_gene: TRBJ2-7; CDR3nt: TGTGCCAGCAGCTTACTTAGCCCCCGTGGTTACGAGCAGTACTTC; CDR3aa: CASSLLSPRGYEQYF
v_gene: TRBV6-2/TRBV6-3; len: 14; abundance: -; d_gene: -; j_gene: TRBJ1-2; CDR3nt: TGTGCCAGCAGTTACGCGGGGGCGCTTTTTGGCTACACCTTC; CDR3aa: CASSYAGALFGYTF
v_gene: TRBV4-1; len: 15; abundance: -; d_gene: -; j_gene: TRBJ2-3; CDR3nt: TGCGCCAGCAGCCAAGATCGTCCGGGCACAGATACGCAGTATTTT; CDR3aa: CASSQDRPGTDTQYF
v_gene: TRBV18; len: 14; abundance: -; d_gene: -; j_gene: TRBJ1-2; CDR3nt: TGTGCCAGCTCACCACCGACCAGGTTCTATGGCTACACCTTC; CDR3aa: CASSPPTRFYGYTF
v_gene: TRBV24-1; len: 15; abundance: -; d_gene: -; j_gene: TRBJ2-3; CDR3nt: TGTGCCACCAGTGATCCCGGGACTGCCACAGATACGCAGTATTTT; CDR3aa: CATSDPGTATDTQYF
v_gene: TRBV18; len: 18; abundance: -; d_gene: -; j_gene: TRBJ1-1; CDR3nt: TGTGCCAGCTCACCACCGAGAACGACTCCCCACAGGACCTATGAAGCTTTCTTT; CDR3aa: CASSPPRTTPHRTYEAFF
v_gene: TRBV7-9; len: 13; abundance: -; d_gene: -; j_gene: TRBJ1-5; CDR3nt: TGTGCCAGCAGCTTAGGTCCGGGTCAACCCCAGCATTTT; CDR3aa: CASSLGPGQPQHF
v_gene: TRBV11-2; len: 13; abundance: -; d_gene: -; j_gene: TRBJ1-1; CDR3nt: TGTGCCAGCAGCCTTGAGATGAACACTGAAGCTTTCTTT; CDR3aa: CASSLEMNTEAFF
v_gene: TRBV7-6; len: 13; abundance: -; d_gene: -; j_gene: TRBJ1-1; CDR3nt: TGTGCCAGCAGCCGCGGACGGGGCACTGAAGCTTTCTTT; CDR3aa: CASSRGRGTEAFF
v_gene: TRBV19; len: 15; abundance: -; d_gene: TRBD1; j_gene: TRBJ1-5; CDR3nt: TGTGCCAGTAGCCCCACAGGGGGCAGCAATCAGCCCCAGCATTTT; CDR3aa: CASSPTGGSNQPQHF
v_gene: TRBV19; len: 14; abundance: once; d_gene: -; j_gene: TRBJ1-3; CDR3nt: TGTGCCAGTAGCCCACAGAGCTCTGGAAACACCATATATTTT; CDR3aa: CASSPQSSGNTIYF
v_gene: TRBV28; len: 11; abundance: -; d_gene: -; j_gene: TRBJ1-1; CDR3nt: TGTGCCAGCAGTCAGAATACTGAAGCTTTCTTT; CDR3aa: CASSQNTEAFF
v_gene: TRBV7-6; len: 13; abundance: -; d_gene: -; j_gene: TRBJ1-2; CDR3nt: TGTGCCAGCAGCAGGACAGTTAACTATGGCTACACCTTC; CDR3aa: CASSRTVNYGYTF
v_gene: TRBV7-3; len: 14; abundance: -; d_gene: TRBD2; j_gene: TRBJ2-3; CDR3nt: TGTGCCAGCAGCCTGGGACTAGCAGGTGATACGCAGTATTTT; CDR3aa: CASSLGLAGDTQYF
v_gene: TRBV6-4; len: 14; abundance: -; d_gene: TRBD1; j_gene: TRBJ1-2; CDR3nt: TGTGCCAGCAGTGACTCGAGGACAGGCACTGGCTACACCTTC; CDR3aa: CASSDSRTGTGYTF
v_gene: TRBV3-1/TRBV3-2; len: 14; abundance: -; d_gene: -; j_gene: TRBJ1-1; CDR3nt: TGTGCCAGCAGACTCCTGGGCGGGAGCACTGAAGCTTTCTTT; CDR3aa: CASRLLGGSTEAFF
v_gene: TRBV4-1; len: 15; abundance: -; d_gene: -; j_gene: TRBJ2-3; CDR3nt: TGCGCCAGCAGCCAGCAGCGACGGAGCACCGATACGCAGTATTTT; CDR3aa: CASSQQRRSTDTQYF
v_gene: TRBV3-1/TRBV3-2; len: 12; abundance: -; d_gene: -; j_gene: TRBJ1-1; CDR3nt: TGTGCCAGCAGCCCGTCGAACACTGAAGCTTTCTTT; CDR3aa: CASSPSNTEAFF
v_gene: TRBV6-5; len: 16; abundance: many; d_gene: -; j_gene: TRBJ2-5; CDR3nt: TGTGCCAGCAGTTACTCGGCGAGGGCGTTCTGGGAGACCCAGTACTTC; CDR3aa: CASSYSARAFWETQYF
v_gene: TRBV4-3; len: 15; abundance: -; d_gene: TRBD1; j_gene: TRBJ1-2; CDR3nt: TGCGCCAGCAGCCAAGATATAGGACAGGGGAATGGCTACACCTTC; CDR3aa: CASSQDIGQGNGYTF
v_gene: TRBV24-1; len: 15; abundance: -; d_gene: -; j_gene: TRBJ1-5; CDR3nt: TGTGCCACCAGTGACCCAACCGGGGTCGATCAGCCCCAGCATTTT; CDR3aa: CATSDPTGVDQPQHF